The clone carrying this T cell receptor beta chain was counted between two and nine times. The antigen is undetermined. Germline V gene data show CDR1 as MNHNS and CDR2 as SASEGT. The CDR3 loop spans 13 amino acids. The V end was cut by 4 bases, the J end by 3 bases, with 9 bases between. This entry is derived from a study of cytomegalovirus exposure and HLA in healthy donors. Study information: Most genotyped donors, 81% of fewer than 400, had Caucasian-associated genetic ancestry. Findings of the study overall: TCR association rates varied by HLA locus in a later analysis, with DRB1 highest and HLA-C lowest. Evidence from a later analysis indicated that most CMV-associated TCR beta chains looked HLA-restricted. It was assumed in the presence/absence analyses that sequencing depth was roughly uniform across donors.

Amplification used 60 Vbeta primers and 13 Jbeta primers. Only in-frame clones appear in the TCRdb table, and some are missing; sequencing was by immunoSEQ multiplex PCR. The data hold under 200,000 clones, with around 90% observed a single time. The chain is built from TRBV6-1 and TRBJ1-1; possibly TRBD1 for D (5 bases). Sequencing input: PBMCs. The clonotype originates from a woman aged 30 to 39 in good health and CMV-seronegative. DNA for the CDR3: TGTGCCAGCAGTGTTGGGGGGTACACTGAAGCTTTCTTT. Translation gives CASSVGGYTEAFF.